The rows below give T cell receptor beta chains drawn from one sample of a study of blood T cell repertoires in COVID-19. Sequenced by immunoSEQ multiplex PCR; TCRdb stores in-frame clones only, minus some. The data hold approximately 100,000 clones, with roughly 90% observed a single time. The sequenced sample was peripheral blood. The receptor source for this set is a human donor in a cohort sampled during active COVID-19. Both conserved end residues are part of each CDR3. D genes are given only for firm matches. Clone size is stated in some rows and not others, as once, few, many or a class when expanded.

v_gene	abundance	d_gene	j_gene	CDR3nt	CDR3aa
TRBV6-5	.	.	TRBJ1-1	TGTGCCAGCAGTTATGGTTCGGGGAACACTGAAGCTTTCTTT	CASSYGSGNTEAFF
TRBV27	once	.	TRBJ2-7	TGTGCCAGCAGTTTCCAACACCCAGGGCGACCCTCCTCCTACGAGCAGTACTTC	CASSFQHPGRPSSYEQYF
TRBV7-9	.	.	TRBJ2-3	TGTGCCAGCAGCGTCAGGTTGGGCGGGCGCACAGATACGCAGTATTTT	CASSVRLGGRTDTQYF
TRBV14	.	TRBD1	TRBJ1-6	TGTGCCAGCAGCCAAGGACAGGGTTTTAATTCACCCCTCCACTTT	CASSQGQGFNSPLHF
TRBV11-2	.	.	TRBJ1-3	TGTGCCAGCAGCTCGGGAGGCACCATATATTTT	CASSSGGTIYF
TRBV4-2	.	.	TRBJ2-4	TGTGCCTGCAGCTTAAGACTAGAGAACATTCAGTACTTC	CACSLRLENIQYF
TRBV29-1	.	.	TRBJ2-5	TGCAGCGTTGGCCCAGGGGGGCAGGGGACCCAGTACTTC	CSVGPGGQGTQYF
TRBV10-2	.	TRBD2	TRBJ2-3	TGCGCCAGCAGTGAGGGTGTTAGCGGGTACACAGATACGCAGTATTTT	CASSEGVSGYTDTQYF
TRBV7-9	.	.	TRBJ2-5	TGTGCCAGCAGCTTAGATCCCAGGGTAGAGACCCAGTACTTC	CASSLDPRVETQYF
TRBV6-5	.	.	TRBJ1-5	TGTGCCAGCAGCCCCTCGGGGATCGGCAATCAGCCCCAGCATTTT	CASSPSGIGNQPQHF
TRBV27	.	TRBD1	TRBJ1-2	TGTGCCAGCAGTTTAGGGGGACAGGGGGGAAACTATGGCTACACCTTC	CASSLGGQGGNYGYTF
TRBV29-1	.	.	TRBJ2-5	TGCAGCGTTGAAACAGGGCCAATACAAGAGACCCAGTACTTC	CSVETGPIQETQYF
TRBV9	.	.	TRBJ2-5	TGTGCCAGCAGCGCCGGACCCACCCGGGGGGAGACCCAGTACTTC	CASSAGPTRGETQYF
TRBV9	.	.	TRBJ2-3	TGTGCCAGCAGTGCCTTTGGGGGCGCAAGCACAGATACGCAGTATTTT	CASSAFGGASTDTQYF
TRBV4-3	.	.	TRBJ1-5	TGCGCCAGCAGCCCCGGGGGGGGAGGCAATCAGCCCCAGCATTTT	CASSPGGGGNQPQHF
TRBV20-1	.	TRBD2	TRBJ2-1	TGCAGTGCTAGTAGCCCGACTAGCACGAGGCCCTACAATGAGCAGTTCTTC	CSASSPTSTRPYNEQFF
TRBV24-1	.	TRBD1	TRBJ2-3	TGTGCCACCAGTGATTCCCGACAGGGGGGGACAGATACGCAGTATTTT	CATSDSRQGGTDTQYF
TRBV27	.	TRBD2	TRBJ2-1	TGTGCCAGCCGAACAGGGGTAAGCGGGAGGGCCTACAATGAGCAGTTCTTC	CASRTGVSGRAYNEQFF
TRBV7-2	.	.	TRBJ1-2	TGTGCCAGCAGCTTCGGGGGGAGCTATGGCTACACCTTC	CASSFGGSYGYTF
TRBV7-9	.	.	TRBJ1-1	TGTGCCAGCAGCCTTTACACTGAAGCTTTCTTT	CASSLYTEAFF
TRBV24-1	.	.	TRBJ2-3	TGTGCCACCAGTCATGAGGATACGCAGTATTTT	CATSHEDTQYF
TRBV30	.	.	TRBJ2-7	TGTGCCTGGAGTACTGACAGCTACGAGCAGTACTTC	CAWSTDSYEQYF
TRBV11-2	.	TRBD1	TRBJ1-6	TGTGCCAGCAGCTGGGGACAGGGTATGAGTTCACCCCTCCACTTT	CASSWGQGMSSPLHF
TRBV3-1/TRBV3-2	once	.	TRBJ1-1	TGTGCCAGCAGCCAATACGTCAAGACAGAAGCTTTCTTT	CASSQYVKTEAFF
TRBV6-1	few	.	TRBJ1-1	TGTGCCAGCAGTGAATATCGGGTTGAAGCTTTCTTT	CASSEYRVEAFF
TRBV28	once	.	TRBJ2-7	TGTGCCAGCAGTAGGACCAGGGGCGAGCAGTACTTC	CASSRTRGEQYF
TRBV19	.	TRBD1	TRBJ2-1	TGTGCCAGTAGCCCCGAACCGGGACAGGGGGCAAATGAGCAGTTCTTC	CASSPEPGQGANEQFF
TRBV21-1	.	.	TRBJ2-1	TGTGCCAGCAGCAAAGAGATACTAGCGGGGGGGCTCGAGCAGTTCTTC	CASSKEILAGGLEQFF
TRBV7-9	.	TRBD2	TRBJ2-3	TGTGCCAGCAGCCTGGGACTAGCGGGGGGCAACCCCCCCACAGATACGCAGTATTTT	CASSLGLAGGNPPTDTQYF
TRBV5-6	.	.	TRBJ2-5	TGTGCCAGCAGCTTGGCCGGAGAGACCCAGTACTTC	CASSLAGETQYF
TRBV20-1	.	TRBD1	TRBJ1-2	TGCAGTGCTAGTGGGAGGGGGCGAGCGGGTGAGGGCTACACCTTC	CSASGRGRAGEGYTF
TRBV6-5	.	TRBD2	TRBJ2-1	TGTGCCAGCAGCCAGCGGGGGAACCACAATGAGCAGTTCTTC	CASSQRGNHNEQFF
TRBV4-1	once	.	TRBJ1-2	TGCGCCAGCAGCCGCGAACGAACGGAGGGCTATGGCTACACCTTC	CASSRERTEGYGYTF
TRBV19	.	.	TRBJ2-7	TGTGCCAGTAGTATATCGCGCTTCTACGAGCAGTACTTC	CASSISRFYEQYF
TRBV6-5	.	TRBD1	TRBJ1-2	TGTGCCAGCAGTTACTCGAGGGACAGGGTAGGCGGCTACACCTTC	CASSYSRDRVGGYTF
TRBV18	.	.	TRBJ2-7	TGTGCCAGCTCACCGGGAGAACGGGGGGAGCAGTACTTC	CASSPGERGEQYF
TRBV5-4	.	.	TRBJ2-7	TGTGCCAGCAGCTTAAACCTAGCGACAATGGAGCAGTACTTC	CASSLNLATMEQYF
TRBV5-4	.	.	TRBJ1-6	TGTGCCAGCAGCTCTAGGCAGGGATCGGATTCACCCCTCCACTTT	CASSSRQGSDSPLHF
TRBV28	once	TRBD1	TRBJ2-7	TGTGCCAGCAGCCCTGGGACAGGAGACGAGCAGTACTTC	CASSPGTGDEQYF
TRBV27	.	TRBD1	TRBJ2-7	TGTGCCAGCAGTTTAAGGAGAGGGACAGGGGCCCAATACGAGCAGTACTTC	CASSLRRGTGAQYEQYF
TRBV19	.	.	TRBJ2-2	TGTGCCAGTAAGTTCGTCGGGACCGGGGAGCTGTTTTTT	CASKFVGTGELFF
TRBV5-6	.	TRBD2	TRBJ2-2	TGTGCCAGCAGCCTCCCTGGACTAGCGAAGAACACCGGGGAGCTGTTTTTT	CASSLPGLAKNTGELFF
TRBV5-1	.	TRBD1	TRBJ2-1	TGCGCCAGCAGATTACCGGGACAGGGGTCAATGAGGCAGTTCTTC	CASRLPGQGSMRQFF
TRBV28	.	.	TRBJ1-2	TGTGCCAGCAGCTCGCCCCCACAGGCAGCCTATGGCTACACCTTC	CASSSPPQAAYGYTF
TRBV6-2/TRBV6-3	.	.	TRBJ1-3	TGTGCCAGCAGTTACTCAGGGGGCTCTGGAAACACCATATATTTT	CASSYSGGSGNTIYF
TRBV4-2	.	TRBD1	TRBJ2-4	TGTGCCAGCAGCCAGTCGGGACAGGCGGTAGGCGGCATTCAGTACTTC	CASSQSGQAVGGIQYF
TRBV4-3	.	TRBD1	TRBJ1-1	TGCGCCAGCAGCCTCGGGACAGCGCCGTCCCCGGCTTTCTTT	CASSLGTAPSPAFF
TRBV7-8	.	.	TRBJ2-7	TGTGCCAGCAGCTTCCACGGGCGAGGGATCTACGAGCAGTACTTC	CASSFHGRGIYEQYF
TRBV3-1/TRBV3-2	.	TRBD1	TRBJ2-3	TGTGCCAGCAGCCGGAGGACAGGGGGGCAGTATTTT	CASSRRTGGQYF
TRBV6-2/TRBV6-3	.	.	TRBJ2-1	TGTGCCAGCAGTTACTTTGAGGAGCAGTTCTTC	CASSYFEEQFF
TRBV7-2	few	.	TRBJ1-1	TGTGCCAGCAGCGAGGAGGTAGGGGGTGGTGAAGCTTTCTTT	CASSEEVGGGEAFF
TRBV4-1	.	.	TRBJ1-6	TGCGCCAGCAGAGCGACAGCCGATAGCTCCTATAATTCACCCCTCCACTTT	CASRATADSSYNSPLHF
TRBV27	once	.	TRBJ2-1	TGTGCCAGCAGTTTTAGACAGGTTAACTCCTACAATGAGCAGTTCTTC	CASSFRQVNSYNEQFF
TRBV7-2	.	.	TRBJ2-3	TGTGCCAGCAGCCCACAGCTAACCACAGATACGCAGTATTTT	CASSPQLTTDTQYF
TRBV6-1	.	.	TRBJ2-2	TGTGCCAGCAGTGACAGGGACACCGGGGAGCTGTTTTTT	CASSDRDTGELFF